What follows describes a single T cell receptor (beta chain). The record originates from a study of cytomegalovirus exposure and HLA in healthy donors. The PCR was carried out with 60 Vbeta primers and 13 Jbeta primers. In the original workflow: An analysis performed later counted roughly 79 million unique TCR beta chains (roughly 11 million of them shared). Sequenced by immunoSEQ multiplex PCR; TCRdb stores in-frame clones only, minus some. Clone size and the V and J calls come from that table; the DNA yielded D and trimming. Of about 160,000 clones detected, roughly 85% appear once; the ten largest clones hold 2.1%. The V gene end was trimmed by 4 bases and the J gene end by 2 bases; junction bases not matched to a gene: 11. The germline gives CDR1 MNHEY, CDR2 SMNVEV (reference sequence). The CDR3 is 16 residues long.

The receptor was derived from a man aged 35 to 55 in good health and CMV-seronegative. The V call is TRBV27, the J call TRBJ2-7, with 7 bases that match TRBD2. Sample: PBMCs. The CDR3 protein is CASSWSSGSKAYEQYF. The CDR3 DNA reads as TGTGCCAGCAGTTGGTCTAGCGGATCAAAGGCCTACGAGCAGTACTTC.